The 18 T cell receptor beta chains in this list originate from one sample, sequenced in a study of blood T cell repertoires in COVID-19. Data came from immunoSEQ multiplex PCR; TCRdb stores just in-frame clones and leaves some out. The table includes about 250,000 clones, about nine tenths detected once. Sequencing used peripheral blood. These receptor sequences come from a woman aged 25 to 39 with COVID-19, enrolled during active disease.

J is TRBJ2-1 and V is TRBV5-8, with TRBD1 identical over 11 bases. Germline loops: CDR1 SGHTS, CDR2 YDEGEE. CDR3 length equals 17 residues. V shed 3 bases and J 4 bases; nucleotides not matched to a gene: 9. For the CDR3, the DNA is TGTGCCAGCAGCTCAGCCCCCGGGACAGGGGGGTACAATGAGCAGTTCTTC. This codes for CASSSAPGTGGYNEQFF.

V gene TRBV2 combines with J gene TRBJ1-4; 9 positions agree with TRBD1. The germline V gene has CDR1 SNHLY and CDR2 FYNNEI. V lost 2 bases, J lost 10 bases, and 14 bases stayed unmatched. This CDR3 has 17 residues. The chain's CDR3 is CASSETGDRVRRGKLFF. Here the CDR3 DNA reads TGTGCCAGCAGTGAAACGGGGGACAGGGTTCGTAGGGGAAAACTGTTTTTT.

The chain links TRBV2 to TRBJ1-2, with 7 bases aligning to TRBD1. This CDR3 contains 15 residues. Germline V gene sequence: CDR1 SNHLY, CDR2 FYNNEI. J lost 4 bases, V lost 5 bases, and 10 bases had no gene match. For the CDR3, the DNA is TGTGCCAGCAGTTCCGGCCGACAGGGAGTCTATGGCTACACCTTC. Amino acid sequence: CASSSGRQGVYGYTF. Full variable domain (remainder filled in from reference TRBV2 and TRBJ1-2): EPEVTQTPSHQVTQMGQEVILRCVPISNHLYFYWYRQILGQKVEFLVSFYNNEISEKSEIFDDQFSVERPDGSNFTLKIRSTKLEDSAMYFCASSSGRQGVYGYTFGSGTRLTVV.

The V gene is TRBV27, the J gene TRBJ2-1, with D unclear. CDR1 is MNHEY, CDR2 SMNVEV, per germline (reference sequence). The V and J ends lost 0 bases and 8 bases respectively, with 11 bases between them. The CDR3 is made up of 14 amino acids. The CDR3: CASSLSGRLDEQFF. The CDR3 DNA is TGTGCCAGCAGTTTATCTGGGCGTTTGGATGAGCAGTTCTTC.

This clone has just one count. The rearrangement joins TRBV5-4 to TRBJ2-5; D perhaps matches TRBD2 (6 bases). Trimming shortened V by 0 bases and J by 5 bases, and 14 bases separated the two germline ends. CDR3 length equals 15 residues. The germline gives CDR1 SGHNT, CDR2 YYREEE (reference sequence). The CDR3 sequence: CASSLVPGEGETQYF. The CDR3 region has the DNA TGTGCCAGCAGCTTGGTCCCGGGAGAAGGGGAGACCCAGTACTTC.

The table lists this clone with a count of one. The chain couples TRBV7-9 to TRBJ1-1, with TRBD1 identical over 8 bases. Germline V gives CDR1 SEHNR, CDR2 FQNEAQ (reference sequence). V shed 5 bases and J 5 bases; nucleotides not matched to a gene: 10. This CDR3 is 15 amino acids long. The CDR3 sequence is CASSPGQGWETEAFF. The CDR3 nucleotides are TGTGCCAGCAGCCCAGGACAGGGTTGGGAAACTGAAGCTTTCTTT. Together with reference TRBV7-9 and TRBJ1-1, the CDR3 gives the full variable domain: DTGVSQNPRHKITKRGQNVTFRCDPISEHNRLYWYRQTLGQGPEFLTYFQNEAQLEKSRLLSDRFSAERPKGSFSTLEIQRTEQGDSAMYLCASSPGQGWETEAFFGQGTRLTVV.

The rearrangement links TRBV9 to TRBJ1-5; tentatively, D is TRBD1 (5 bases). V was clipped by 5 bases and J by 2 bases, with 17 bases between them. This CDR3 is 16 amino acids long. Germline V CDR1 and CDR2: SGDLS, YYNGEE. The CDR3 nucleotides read TGTGCCAGCAGGTACCTCCAGGGCGAGGGCAATCAGCCCCAGCATTTT. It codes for CASRYLQGEGNQPQHF.

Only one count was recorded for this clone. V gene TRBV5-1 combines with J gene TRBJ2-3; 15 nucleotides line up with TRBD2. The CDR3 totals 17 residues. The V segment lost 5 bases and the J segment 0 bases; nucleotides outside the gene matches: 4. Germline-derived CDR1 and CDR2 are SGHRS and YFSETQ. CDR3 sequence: CASRSGTSGGSTDTQYF. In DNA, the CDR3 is TGCGCCAGCAGGTCTGGGACTAGCGGGGGGAGCACAGATACGCAGTATTTT.

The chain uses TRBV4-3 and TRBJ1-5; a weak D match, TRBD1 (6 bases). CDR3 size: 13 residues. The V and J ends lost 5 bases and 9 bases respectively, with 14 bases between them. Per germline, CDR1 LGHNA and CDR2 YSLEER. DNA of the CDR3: TGCGCCAGCAGCGGCCTTCGAGGGGGGCCCCAGCATTTT. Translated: CASSGLRGGPQHF.

The CDR3 is CASRTGSAGTDTQYF. CDR3 coding DNA: TGTGCCAGTAGGACAGGGTCTGCCGGCACAGATACGCAGTATTTT. The chain couples TRBV19 to TRBJ2-3, with 7 bases aligning to TRBD1. This CDR3 region has 15 residues. Germline CDR1 LNHDA, CDR2 SQIVND (reference sequence). V dropped 6 bases and J dropped 1; count of bases not matched to a gene: 7.

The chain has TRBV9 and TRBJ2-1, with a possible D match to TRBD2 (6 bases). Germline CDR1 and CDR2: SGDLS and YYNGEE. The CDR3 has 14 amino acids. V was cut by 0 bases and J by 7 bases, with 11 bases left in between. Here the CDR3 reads CASSVAGSGNEQFF. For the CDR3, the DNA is TGTGCCAGCAGCGTAGCCGGTAGCGGAAATGAGCAGTTCTTC.

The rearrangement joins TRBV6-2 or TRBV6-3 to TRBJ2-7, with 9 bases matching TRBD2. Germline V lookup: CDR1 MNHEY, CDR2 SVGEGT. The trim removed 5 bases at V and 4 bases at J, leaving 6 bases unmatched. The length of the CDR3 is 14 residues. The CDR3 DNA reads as TGTGCCAGCAGTCAGGGACTAGCACAGTACGAGCAGTACGTC. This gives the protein CASSQGLAQYEQYV.

CDR3 amino acids: CASTGQRRTEGQPQHF. DNA of the CDR3: TGTGCCAGCACCGGACAACGACGAACGGAAGGTCAGCCCCAGCATTTT. The V and J genes are TRBV28 and TRBJ1-5; D is perhaps TRBD1 (5 bases). Trimming removed 7 bases from V and 6 bases from J, with 22 bases in between. The CDR3 length is 16 residues. The germline V gene has CDR1 MDHEN and CDR2 SYDVKM.

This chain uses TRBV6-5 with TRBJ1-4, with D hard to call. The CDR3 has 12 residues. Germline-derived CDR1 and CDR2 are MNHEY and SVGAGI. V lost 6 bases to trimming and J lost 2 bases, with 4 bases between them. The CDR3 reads CASRATNEKLFF. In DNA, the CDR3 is TGTGCCAGCAGGGCCACTAATGAAAAACTGTTTTTT.

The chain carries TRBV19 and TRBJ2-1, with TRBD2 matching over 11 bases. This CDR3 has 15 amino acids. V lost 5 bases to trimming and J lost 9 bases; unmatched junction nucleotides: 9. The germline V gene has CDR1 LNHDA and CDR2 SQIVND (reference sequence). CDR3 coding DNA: TGTGCCAGTAGTCCCCTAGCGGGGGGAGGTGTTGAGCAGTTCTTC. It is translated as CASSPLAGGGVEQFF.

The CDR3 region is CASSFLRGQHEQFF. The CDR3 DNA sequence: TGTGCCAGCAGCTTTCTCAGGGGGCAGCATGAGCAGTTCTTC. The chain carries TRBV7-2 and TRBJ2-1; 8 nucleotides align to TRBD1. Germline CDR1 and CDR2: SGHTA and FQGNSA. V trimming: 3 bases; J trimming: 8 bases; junction bases outside the gene matches: 6. This CDR3 has 14 residues.

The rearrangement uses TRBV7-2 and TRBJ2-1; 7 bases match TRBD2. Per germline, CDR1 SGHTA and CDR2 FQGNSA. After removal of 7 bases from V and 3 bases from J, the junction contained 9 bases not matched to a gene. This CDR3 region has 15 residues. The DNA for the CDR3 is TGTGCCAGCAAAACGGCGGGAGAATTCTACAATGAGCAGTTCTTC. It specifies CASKTAGEFYNEQFF.

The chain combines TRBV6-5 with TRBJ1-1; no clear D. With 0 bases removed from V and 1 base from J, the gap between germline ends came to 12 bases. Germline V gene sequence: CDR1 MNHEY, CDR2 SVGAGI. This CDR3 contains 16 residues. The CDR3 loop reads CASSYSMGRGNTEAFF. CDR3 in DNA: TGTGCCAGCAGTTACTCGATGGGTCGGGGGAACACTGAAGCTTTCTTT.